These T cell receptor beta chains were read from a single sample in a study of T cell changes during pregnancy in multiple sclerosis. Sequencing used immunoSEQ multiplex PCR; TCRdb keeps in-frame clones, though not all of them. The sample lists 50,000 to 80,000 clones, around nine tenths occurring once. The material sequenced was CD8+ T cells from peripheral blood mononuclear cells, taken before pregnancy. The receptors shown here come from a female donor with multiple sclerosis, enrolled in a pregnancy study. The CDR3 runs from the conserved cysteine through the conserved F or W. The D gene is left open where the match is weak. Size is omitted from some rows. Given values are once, few, many or a class for expanded clones.

cdr3_nt cdr3_aa cdr3_length d_call j_call clone_size v_call
TGTGCCAGCAGTAGTACAGGTCCCCCCAGTTCACCCCTCCACTTT CASSSTGPPSSPLHF 15 NA TRBJ1-6 NA TRBV27
TGTGCCAGCAGCTTAACGGGCGGGGGCACAGATACGCAGTATTTT CASSLTGGGTDTQYF 15 NA TRBJ2-3 NA TRBV7-3
TGTGCCAGCCGGGACAGCGGCTACGAGCAGTACTTC CASRDSGYEQYF 12 TRBD1 TRBJ2-7 NA TRBV28
TGTGCCAGCAGCTCAACAGCCCAGGGGCTGAACACTGAAGCTTTCTTT CASSSTAQGLNTEAFF 16 NA TRBJ1-1 NA TRBV7-6
TGTGCCAGCAGCCCTGGGACAGGGGCCGGGGAGCTGTTTTTT CASSPGTGAGELFF 14 TRBD1 TRBJ2-2 NA TRBV5-6
TGTGCCAGCAAAAAAGGGGATTTCGCCAAAAACATTCAGTACTTC CASKKGDFAKNIQYF 15 NA TRBJ2-4 once TRBV6-5
TGTGCCAGCAGCCTCAGCGGCGTCAACACTGAAGCTTTCTTT CASSLSGVNTEAFF 14 NA TRBJ1-1 NA TRBV7-9
TGTGCCAGCAGCTCCGGAGGGGCTAACACCATATATTTT CASSSGGANTIYF 13 NA TRBJ1-3 NA TRBV11-2
TGCGCCAGCAGCTGGGACAGGGGCTATGGCTACACCTTC CASSWDRGYGYTF 13 TRBD1 TRBJ1-2 once TRBV5-1
TGTGCCAGCAGCACCAGGGGCTCTGGGGCCAACGTCCTGACTTTC CASSTRGSGANVLTF 15 NA TRBJ2-6 NA TRBV13
TGTGCCAGCAGAGAACACACACAGGGAGTGGCAGATACGCAGTATTTT CASREHTQGVADTQYF 16 NA TRBJ2-3 NA TRBV6-1
TGTGCCAGCAGACTGACAGGCTATGGCTACACCTTC CASRLTGYGYTF 12 NA TRBJ1-2 few TRBV6-5
TGTGCCAGCAGCGTTAGCGGGGGGTTGTACGAGCAGTACTTC CASSVSGGLYEQYF 14 TRBD2 TRBJ2-7 NA TRBV9
TGTGCCAGCAATCTGGCGGGGGCCGAGGAAGATACGCAGTATTTT CASNLAGAEEDTQYF 15 NA TRBJ2-3 NA TRBV2
TGTGCCAGCAGTGAATCGTCGGGGGGCGTCTACTACGAGCAGTACTTC CASSESSGGVYYEQYF 16 NA TRBJ2-7 NA TRBV2
TGTGCTAGCAGTCCCAGCGGCTTGGCAAATGAGCAGTTCTTC CASSPSGLANEQFF 14 NA TRBJ2-1 NA TRBV7-7
TGTGCCAGCAGCCCTTTTTGGGGTGGGGAGGGCGAGCAGTACTTC CASSPFWGGEGEQYF 15 TRBD2 TRBJ2-7 NA TRBV14
TGTGCCAGTAGTCGGGACAGGTTCGGTGAAGCTTTCTTT CASSRDRFGEAFF 13 TRBD1 TRBJ1-1 NA TRBV19
TGTGCCAAAGGGCGGGGGGGGATACTTGACGAGCAGTTCTTC CAKGRGGILDEQFF 14 TRBD2 TRBJ2-1 NA TRBV2
TGTGCCAGCAGCCAAGAGGGGCGGCAGGGGCACTTTCGAAATGGCTACACCTTC CASSQEGRQGHFRNGYTF 18 NA TRBJ1-2 NA TRBV14
TGTGCCAGTAGTATCCAGGGGGGAAGGACTGAAGCTTTCTTT CASSIQGGRTEAFF 14 TRBD1 TRBJ1-1 once TRBV19
TGTGCCAGTAGTATAGGTCTAGCGGGGGAGAACACCGGGGAGCTGTTTTTT CASSIGLAGENTGELFF 17 TRBD2 TRBJ2-2 NA TRBV19
TGTGCCAGCAGCGGGTGGGACAGGGCTTACAATGAGCAGTTCTTC CASSGWDRAYNEQFF 15 TRBD1 TRBJ2-1 NA TRBV13
TGTGCCAGCAGCTTCCTAATAACTAGCGGTCACACAGATACGCAGTATTTT CASSFLITSGHTDTQYF 17 TRBD2 TRBJ2-3 NA TRBV7-9
TGTGCCAGCAGTTACTTGAGAGGTCTTCAAGAGACCCAGTACTTC CASSYLRGLQETQYF 15 NA TRBJ2-5 NA TRBV6-5
TGTGCCAGCAGCTTAGTAGGAGGACAGGGGGTCGTGAGCGGCTACACCTTC CASSLVGGQGVVSGYTF 17 TRBD1 TRBJ1-2 NA TRBV13
TGTGCCAGCAGCCGACTACAGGGGGAAGAGACCCAGTACTTC CASSRLQGEETQYF 14 TRBD1 TRBJ2-5 NA TRBV9
TGTGCCAGCAGTCCCGGACAGGGAGGCTATGGCTACACCTTC CASSPGQGGYGYTF 14 TRBD1 TRBJ1-2 NA TRBV6-4
TGTGCCAGCAGTTACTCGAGGGAGCAGTTCTTC CASSYSREQFF 11 NA TRBJ2-1 NA TRBV6-5